This T cell receptor beta chain was captured by sequencing in a study of blood T cells in healthy people across ages. A second PCR, run for roughly 6 to 11 cycles, used a sample-barcoded 5' primer plus a J-beta primer mix. CDR3-containing paired-end reads numbered at least 2.5 million in each sample. TCRdb itself ran the 5' RACE reads through MiXCR, one entry per CDR3 protein. The sample lists around 800,000 distinct CDR3 sequences, less than 80% occurring once. The V end was cut by 7 bases, the J end by 2 bases, with 17 bases between. Looked up from germline, CDR1 is SGDLS and CDR2 is YYNGEE. CDR3 length: 15 residues.

The sequenced material came from blood. The chain employs TRBV9 and TRBJ2-3, with a possible D match to TRBD1 (6 bases). The TCR originated in a man aged 25-45 years in good health. The CDR3: CASRKQGGNTDTQYF. CDR3 bases: TGTGCCAGCCGGAAACAGGGTGGAAACACAGATACGCAGTATTTT.